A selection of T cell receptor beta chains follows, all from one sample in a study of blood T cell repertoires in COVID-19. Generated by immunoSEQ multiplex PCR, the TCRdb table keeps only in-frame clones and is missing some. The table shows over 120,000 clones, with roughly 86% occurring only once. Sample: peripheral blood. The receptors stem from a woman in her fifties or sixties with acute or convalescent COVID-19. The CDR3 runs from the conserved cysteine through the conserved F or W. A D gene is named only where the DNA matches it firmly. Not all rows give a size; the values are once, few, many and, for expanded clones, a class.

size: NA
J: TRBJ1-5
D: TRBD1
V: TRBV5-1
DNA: TGCGCCAGCAGCTTGTGGGGACAGGGTGATCAGCCCCAGCATTTT
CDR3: CASSLWGQGDQPQHF

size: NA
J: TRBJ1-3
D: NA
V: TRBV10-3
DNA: TGTGCCATCAGGGGGGGGGCTGAAGGAAACACCATATATTTT
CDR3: CAIRGGAEGNTIYF

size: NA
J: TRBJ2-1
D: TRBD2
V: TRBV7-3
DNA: TGTGCCAGCAGCTTAGGTCTTCTAGCGGGGGGGCACGAGCAGTTCTTC
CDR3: CASSLGLLAGGHEQFF

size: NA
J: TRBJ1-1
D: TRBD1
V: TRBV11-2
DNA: TGTGCCAGCAGCCCCCCGACAGGGGTGAACACTGAAGCTTTCTTT
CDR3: CASSPPTGVNTEAFF

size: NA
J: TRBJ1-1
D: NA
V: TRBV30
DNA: TGTGCCTACGAGAGGGACACCAGTGAAGCTTTCTTT
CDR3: CAYERDTSEAFF

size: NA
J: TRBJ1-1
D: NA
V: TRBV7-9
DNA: TGTGCCAGCAGCTTGGGCCAGTTTAACGAAGCTTTCTTT
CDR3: CASSLGQFNEAFF

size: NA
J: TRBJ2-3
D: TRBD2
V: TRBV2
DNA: TGTGCCAGCAGTGAAGCAGCGGCGGGGGGCACAGATACGCAGTATTTT
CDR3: CASSEAAAGGTDTQYF

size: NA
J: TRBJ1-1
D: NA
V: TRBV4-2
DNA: TGTGCCAGCAGCCAATTTGGGCAGACAATGAACACTGAAGCTTTCTTT
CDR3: CASSQFGQTMNTEAFF

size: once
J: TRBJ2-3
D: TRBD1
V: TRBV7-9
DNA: TGTGCCAGCAGCTCCGGGACAGTGTCTAGCACAGATACGCAGTATTTT
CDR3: CASSSGTVSSTDTQYF

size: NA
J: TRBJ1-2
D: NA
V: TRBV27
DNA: TGTGCCAGCAGCGATTCCTTACAGGGTTTTGGCTACACCTTC
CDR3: CASSDSLQGFGYTF

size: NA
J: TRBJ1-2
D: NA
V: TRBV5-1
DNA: TGCGCCAGCAGCCCAGGGCTGTTGGCCTATGGCTACACCTTC
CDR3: CASSPGLLAYGYTF

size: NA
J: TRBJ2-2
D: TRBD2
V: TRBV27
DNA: TGTGCCAGCAGTAGACTAGCGGGCCCCGGGGAGCTGTTTTTT
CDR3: CASSRLAGPGELFF

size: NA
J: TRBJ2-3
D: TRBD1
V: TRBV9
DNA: TGTGCCAGCAGCGCATTCGACAGGGTCACAGATACGCAGTATTTT
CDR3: CASSAFDRVTDTQYF

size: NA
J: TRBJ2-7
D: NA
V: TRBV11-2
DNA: TGTGCCAGCAGTGATCAGGGGCGCGGAACCTACGAGCAGTACTTC
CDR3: CASSDQGRGTYEQYF

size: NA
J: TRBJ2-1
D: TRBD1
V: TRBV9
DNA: TGTGCCAGCAGCGTAGGGTGGGGGGACAGGGCTTACAATGAGCAGTTCTTC
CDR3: CASSVGWGDRAYNEQFF

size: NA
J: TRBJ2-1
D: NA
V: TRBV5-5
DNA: TGTGCCAGCAGCCTGAGGGACAATGAGCAGTTCTTC
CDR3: CASSLRDNEQFF

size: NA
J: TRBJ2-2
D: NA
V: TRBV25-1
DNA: TGTGCCAGCAGTGAACCACGGCAGGGGAAGGCCGGGGAGCTGTTTTTT
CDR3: CASSEPRQGKAGELFF

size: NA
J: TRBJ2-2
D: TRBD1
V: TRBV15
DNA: TGTGCCACCAGCAGAGGGGACAGGGACACCGGGGAGCTGTTTTTT
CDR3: CATSRGDRDTGELFF

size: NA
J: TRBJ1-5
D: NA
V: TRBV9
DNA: TGTGCCAGCAGCCCCGACAGGTTGAATCAGCCCCAGCATTTT
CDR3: CASSPDRLNQPQHF

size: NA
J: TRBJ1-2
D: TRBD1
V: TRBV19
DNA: TGTGCCAGTAGTGTAACCCGGGACAGATCGTATGGCTACACCTTC
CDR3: CASSVTRDRSYGYTF

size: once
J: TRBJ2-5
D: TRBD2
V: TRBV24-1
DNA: TGTGCCACCAGTGATACCGGGAGGGTGACCCAGTACTTC
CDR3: CATSDTGRVTQYF

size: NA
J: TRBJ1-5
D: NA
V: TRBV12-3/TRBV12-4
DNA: TGTGCCAGCAGTTTATCGGGTAATCAGCCCCAGCATTTT
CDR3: CASSLSGNQPQHF

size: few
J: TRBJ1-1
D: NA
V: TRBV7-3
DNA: TGTGCCAGCAGCTCCAGGGTAGAGCACACTGAAGCTTTCTTT
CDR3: CASSSRVEHTEAFF

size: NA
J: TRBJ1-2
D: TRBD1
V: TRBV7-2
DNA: TGTGCCAGCAGCACCTATATTGGACAGGGGGCATCTGGCTACACCTTC
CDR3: CASSTYIGQGASGYTF

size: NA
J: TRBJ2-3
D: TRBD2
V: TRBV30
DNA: TGTGCCTGGAGTAGGACTAGCGTGGGGGATACGCAGTATTTT
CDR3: CAWSRTSVGDTQYF

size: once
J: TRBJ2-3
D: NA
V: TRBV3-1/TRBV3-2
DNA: TGTGCCAGCAGCCAAGACTGGACAGTGTCGGCAGATACGCAGTATTTT
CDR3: CASSQDWTVSADTQYF

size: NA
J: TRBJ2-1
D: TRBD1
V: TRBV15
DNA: TGTGCCACCAGCATTGAACCGGGACAGGGAGCGGTCAGGTTCTTC
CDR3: CATSIEPGQGAVRFF

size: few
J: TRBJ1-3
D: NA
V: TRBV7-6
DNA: TGTGCCAGCAGCCAGAGAGGTTCCTCTGGAAACACCATATATTTT
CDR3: CASSQRGSSGNTIYF

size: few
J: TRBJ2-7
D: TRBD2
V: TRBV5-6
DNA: TGTGCCAGCAGCTTGAGCGGCGGGAGCTCCTACGAGCAGTACTTC
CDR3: CASSLSGGSSYEQYF

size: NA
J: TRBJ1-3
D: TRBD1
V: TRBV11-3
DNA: TGTGCCAGCAGCTTAGATCCGGGACAGGGGGACGCTGGAAACACCATATATTTT
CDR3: CASSLDPGQGDAGNTIYF

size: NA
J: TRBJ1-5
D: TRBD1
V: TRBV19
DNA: TGTGCCAGTAGTGGACAGGGGGATTCGGGGCCCCAGCATTTT
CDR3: CASSGQGDSGPQHF

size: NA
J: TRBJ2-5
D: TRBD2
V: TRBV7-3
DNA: TGTGCCAGCAGCTTTGGGACTAGCGGCCAAGAGACCCAGTACTTC
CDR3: CASSFGTSGQETQYF

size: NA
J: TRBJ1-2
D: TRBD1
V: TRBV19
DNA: TGTGCCAGTGGGACAGGGGGCGCGGGTTACTATGGCTACACCTTC
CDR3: CASGTGGAGYYGYTF

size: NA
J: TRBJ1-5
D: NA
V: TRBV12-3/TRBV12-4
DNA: TGTGCCAGCAGTCCCCCAAATCAGCCCCAGCATTTT
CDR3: CASSPPNQPQHF

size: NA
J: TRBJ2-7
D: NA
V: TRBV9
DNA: TGTGCCAGCAGCGGAAGACGGGATAGAAACGAGCAGTACTTC
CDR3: CASSGRRDRNEQYF

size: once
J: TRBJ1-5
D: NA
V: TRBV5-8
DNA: TGTGCCAGCAATCTGAGGCGACAGCCCCAGCATTTT
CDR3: CASNLRRQPQHF

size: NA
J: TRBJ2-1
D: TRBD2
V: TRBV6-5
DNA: TGTGCCAGCAGTTGGACTAGCGGGACATACAATGAGCAGTTCTTC
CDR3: CASSWTSGTYNEQFF

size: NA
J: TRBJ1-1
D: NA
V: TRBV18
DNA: TGTGCCAGCTCACCAGGGCGGGACACTGAAGCTTTCTTT
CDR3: CASSPGRDTEAFF

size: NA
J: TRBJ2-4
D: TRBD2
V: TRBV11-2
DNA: TGTGCCAGCAGCTTAGAGGCTAGCGGGGGGAGTCAGTACTTC
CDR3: CASSLEASGGSQYF

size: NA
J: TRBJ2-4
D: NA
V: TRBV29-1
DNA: TGCAGCGTTGAACTCGCTCAGGGCCAAGTCATTCAGTACTTC
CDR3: CSVELAQGQVIQYF

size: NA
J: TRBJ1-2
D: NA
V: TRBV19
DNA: TGTGCCAGTAGTATAGTTGGGGCAGGGTCAGGTGGCTACACCTTC
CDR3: CASSIVGAGSGGYTF

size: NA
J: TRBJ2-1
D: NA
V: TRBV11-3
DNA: TGTGCCAGCAGCAGGACTAACCAATACAATGAGCAGTTCTTC
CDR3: CASSRTNQYNEQFF

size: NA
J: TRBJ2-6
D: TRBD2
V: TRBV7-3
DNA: TGTGCCAGCAGCTTAGATACTAGCGTGAAGGGGGCCAACGTCCTGACTTTC
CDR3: CASSLDTSVKGANVLTF

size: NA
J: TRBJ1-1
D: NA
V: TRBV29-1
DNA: TGCAGCGTTGTAAGAGCTGAAGCTTTCTTT
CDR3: CSVVRAEAFF